This TCR beta chain was identified in a study of cytomegalovirus exposure and HLA in healthy donors. Germline V gene sequence: CDR1 MNHNS, CDR2 SASEGT. CDR3 size: 13 residues. With 0 bases removed from V and 6 bases from J, the gap between germline ends came to 6 bases. Sequenced by immunoSEQ multiplex PCR; TCRdb stores in-frame clones only, minus some. The sample lists approximately 70,000 clones, roughly 92% seen once, with 0.55% to 0.8% in the top ten. This receptor was obtained from a woman aged 18-35 years in good health and CMV-seronegative. This chain uses TRBV6-1 with TRBJ2-4; no firm D call. The sample comprised PBMCs. CDR3 in DNA: TGTGCCAGCAGTGAAGCGATGAGAAACATTCAGTACTTC. Translation: CASSEAMRNIQYF.